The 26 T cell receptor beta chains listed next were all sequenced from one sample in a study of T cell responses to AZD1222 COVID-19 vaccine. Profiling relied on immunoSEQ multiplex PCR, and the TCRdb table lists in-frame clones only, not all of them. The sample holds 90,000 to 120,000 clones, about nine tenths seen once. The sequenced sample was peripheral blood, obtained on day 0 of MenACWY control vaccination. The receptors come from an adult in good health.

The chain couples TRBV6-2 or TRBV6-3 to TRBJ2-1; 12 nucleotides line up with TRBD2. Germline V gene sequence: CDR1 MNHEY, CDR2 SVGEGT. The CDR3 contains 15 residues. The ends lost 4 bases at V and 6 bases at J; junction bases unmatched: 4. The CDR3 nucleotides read TGTGCCAGCAGTTCCTCTAGCGGGGGGGGCAATGAGCAGTTCTTC. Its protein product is CASSSSSGGGNEQFF.

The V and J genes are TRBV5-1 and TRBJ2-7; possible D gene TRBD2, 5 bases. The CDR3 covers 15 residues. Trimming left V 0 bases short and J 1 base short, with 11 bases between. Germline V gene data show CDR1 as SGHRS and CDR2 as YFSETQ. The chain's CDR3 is CASSLAGGSSYEQYF. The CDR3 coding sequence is TGCGCCAGCAGCTTGGCCGGAGGCAGTTCCTACGAGCAGTACTTC.

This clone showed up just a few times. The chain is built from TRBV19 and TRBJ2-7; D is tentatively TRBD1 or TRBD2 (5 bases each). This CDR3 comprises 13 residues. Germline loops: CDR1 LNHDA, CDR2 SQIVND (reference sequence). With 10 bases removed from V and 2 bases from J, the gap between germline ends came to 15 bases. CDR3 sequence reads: CATTPRGAYEQYF. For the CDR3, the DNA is TGTGCCACCACCCCCCGGGGCGCCTACGAGCAGTACTTC.

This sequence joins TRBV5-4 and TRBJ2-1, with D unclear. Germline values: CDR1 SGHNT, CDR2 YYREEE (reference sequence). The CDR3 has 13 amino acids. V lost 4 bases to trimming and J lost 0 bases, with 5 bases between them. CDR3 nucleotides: TGTGCCAGCAGCGATAGCTCCTACAATGAGCAGTTCTTC. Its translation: CASSDSSYNEQFF. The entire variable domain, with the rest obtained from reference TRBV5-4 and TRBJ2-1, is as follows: ETGVTQSPTHLIKTRGQQVTLRCSSQSGHNTVSWYQQALGQGPQFIFQYYREEENGRGNFPPRFSGLQFPNYSSELNVNALELDDSALYLCASSDSSYNEQFFGPGTRLTVL.

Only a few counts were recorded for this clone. This chain's CDR3 is CASSVALLAGGPDEQFF. The CDR3 region has the DNA TGTGCCAGCAGCGTAGCCCTTCTAGCGGGGGGGCCTGATGAGCAGTTCTTC. The chain combines TRBV9 with TRBJ2-1; 12 nucleotides match TRBD2. Germline CDR1 is SGDLS and CDR2 is YYNGEE. V lost 0 bases to trimming and J lost 8 bases; unmatched junction nucleotides: 9. CDR3 length: 17 amino acids.

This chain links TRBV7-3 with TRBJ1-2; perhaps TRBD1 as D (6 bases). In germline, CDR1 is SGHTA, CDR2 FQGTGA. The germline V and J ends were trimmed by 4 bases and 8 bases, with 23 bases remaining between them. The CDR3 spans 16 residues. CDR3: CASSSEGGFPGIGYTF. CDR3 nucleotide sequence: TGTGCCAGCAGCTCCGAGGGGGGCTTTCCTGGGATCGGCTACACCTTC. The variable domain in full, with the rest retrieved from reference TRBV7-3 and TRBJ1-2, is GAGVSQTPSNKVTEKGKYVELRCDPISGHTALYWYRQSLGQGPEFLIYFQGTGAADDSGLPNDRFFAVRPEGSVSTLKIQRTERGDSAVYLCASSSEGGFPGIGYTFGSGTRLTVV.

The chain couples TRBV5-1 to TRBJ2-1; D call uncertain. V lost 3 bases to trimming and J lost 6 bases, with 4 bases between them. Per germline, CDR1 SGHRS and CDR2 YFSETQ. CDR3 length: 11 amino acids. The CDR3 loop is CASSSTNEQFF. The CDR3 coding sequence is TGCGCCAGCAGCTCGACCAATGAGCAGTTCTTC.

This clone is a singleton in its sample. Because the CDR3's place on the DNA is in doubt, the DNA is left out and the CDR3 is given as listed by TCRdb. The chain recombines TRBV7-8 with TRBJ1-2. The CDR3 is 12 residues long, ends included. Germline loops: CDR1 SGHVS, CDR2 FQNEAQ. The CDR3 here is CASSFGGGSNTF.

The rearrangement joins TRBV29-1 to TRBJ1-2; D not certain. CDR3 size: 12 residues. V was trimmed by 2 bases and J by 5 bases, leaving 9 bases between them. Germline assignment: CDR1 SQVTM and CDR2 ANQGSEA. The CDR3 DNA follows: TGCAGCGTTGAAACGGCGGCTTATGGCTACACCTTC. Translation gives CSVETAAYGYTF.

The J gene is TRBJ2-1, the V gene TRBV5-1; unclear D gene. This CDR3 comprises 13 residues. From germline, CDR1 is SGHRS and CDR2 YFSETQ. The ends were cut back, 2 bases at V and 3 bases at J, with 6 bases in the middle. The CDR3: CASSFGVYNEQFF. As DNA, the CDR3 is TGCGCCAGCAGCTTTGGAGTCTACAATGAGCAGTTCTTC.

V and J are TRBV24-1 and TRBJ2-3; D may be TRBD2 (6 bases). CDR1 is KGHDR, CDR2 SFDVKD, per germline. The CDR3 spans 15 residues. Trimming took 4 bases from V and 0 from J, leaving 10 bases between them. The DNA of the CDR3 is TGTGCCACCAGTGACCCGGGACTGAGCACAGATACGCAGTATTTT. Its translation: CATSDPGLSTDTQYF.

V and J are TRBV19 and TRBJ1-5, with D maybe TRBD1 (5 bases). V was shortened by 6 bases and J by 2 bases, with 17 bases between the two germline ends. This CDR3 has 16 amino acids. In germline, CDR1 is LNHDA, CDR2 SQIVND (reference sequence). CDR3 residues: CASRGRGGEGNQPQHF. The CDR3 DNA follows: TGTGCCAGTAGAGGACGCGGGGGAGAGGGCAATCAGCCCCAGCATTTT.

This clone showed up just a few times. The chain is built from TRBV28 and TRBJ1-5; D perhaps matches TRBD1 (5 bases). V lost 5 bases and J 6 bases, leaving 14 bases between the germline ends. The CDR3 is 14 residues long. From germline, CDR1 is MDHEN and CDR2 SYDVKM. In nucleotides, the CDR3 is TGTGCCAGCAGTCCCCGGGGGAGTGTTCAGCCCCAGCATTTT. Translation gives CASSPRGSVQPQHF.

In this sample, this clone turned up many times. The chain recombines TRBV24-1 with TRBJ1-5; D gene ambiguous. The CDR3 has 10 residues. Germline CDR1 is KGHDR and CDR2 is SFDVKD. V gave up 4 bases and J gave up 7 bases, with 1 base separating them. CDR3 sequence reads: CATSDQPQHF. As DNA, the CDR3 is TGTGCCACCAGTGACCAGCCCCAGCATTTT.

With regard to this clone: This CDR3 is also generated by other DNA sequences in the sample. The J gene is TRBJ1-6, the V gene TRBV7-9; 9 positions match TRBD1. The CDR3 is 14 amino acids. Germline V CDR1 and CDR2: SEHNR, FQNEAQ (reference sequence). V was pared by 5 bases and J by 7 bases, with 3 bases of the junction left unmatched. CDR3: CASSLDRGNSPLHF. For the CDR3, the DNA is TGTGCCAGCAGCCTGGACAGGGGCAATTCACCCCTCCACTTT.

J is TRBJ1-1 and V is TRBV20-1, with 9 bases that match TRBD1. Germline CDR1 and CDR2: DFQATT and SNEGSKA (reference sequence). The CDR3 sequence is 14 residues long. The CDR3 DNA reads TGCAGCGTTAGTACCGGGACAGGGAGGACTGAAGCTTTCTTT. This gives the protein CSVSTGTGRTEAFF.

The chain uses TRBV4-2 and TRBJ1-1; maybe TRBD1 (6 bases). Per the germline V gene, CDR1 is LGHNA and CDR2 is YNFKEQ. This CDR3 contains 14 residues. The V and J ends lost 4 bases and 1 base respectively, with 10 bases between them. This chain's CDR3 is CASSLQTGNTEAFF. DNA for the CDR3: TGTGCCAGCAGCCTCCAGACAGGGAACACTGAAGCTTTCTTT.

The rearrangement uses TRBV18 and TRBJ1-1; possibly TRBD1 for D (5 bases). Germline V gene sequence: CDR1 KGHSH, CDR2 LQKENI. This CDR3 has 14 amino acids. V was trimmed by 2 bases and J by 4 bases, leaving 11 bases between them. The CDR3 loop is CASSPILRGTEAFF. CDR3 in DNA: TGTGCCAGCTCACCAATTTTGAGGGGCACTGAAGCTTTCTTT. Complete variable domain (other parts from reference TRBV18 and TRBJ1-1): NAGVMQNPRHLVRRRGQEARLRCSPMKGHSHVYWYRQLPEEGLKFMVYLQKENIIDESGMPKERFSAEFPKEGPSILRIQQVVRGDSAAYFCASSPILRGTEAFFGQGTRLTVV.

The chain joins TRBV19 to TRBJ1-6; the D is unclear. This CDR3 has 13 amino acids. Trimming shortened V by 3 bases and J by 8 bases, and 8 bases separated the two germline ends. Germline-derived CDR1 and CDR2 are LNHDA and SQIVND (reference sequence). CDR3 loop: CASSMLGDSPLHF. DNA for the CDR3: TGTGCCAGTAGTATGCTCGGTGATTCACCCCTCCACTTT. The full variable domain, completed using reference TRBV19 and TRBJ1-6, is DGGITQSPKYLFRKEGQNVTLSCEQNLNHDAMYWYRQDPGQGLRLIYYSQIVNDFQKGDIAEGYSVSREKKESFPLTVTSAQKNPTAFYLCASSMLGDSPLHFGNGTRLTVT.

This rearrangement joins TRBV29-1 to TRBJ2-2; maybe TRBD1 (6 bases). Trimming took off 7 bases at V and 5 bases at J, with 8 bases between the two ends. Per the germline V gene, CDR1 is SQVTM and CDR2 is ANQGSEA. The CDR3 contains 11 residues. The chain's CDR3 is CSAGQTGELFF. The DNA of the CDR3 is TGCAGCGCCGGACAGACCGGGGAGCTGTTTTTT.

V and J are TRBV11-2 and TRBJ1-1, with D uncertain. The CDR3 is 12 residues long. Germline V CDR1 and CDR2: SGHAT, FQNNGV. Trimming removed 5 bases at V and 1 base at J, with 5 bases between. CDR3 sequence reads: CASSTKNTEAFF. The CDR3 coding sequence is TGTGCCAGCAGCACTAAGAACACTGAAGCTTTCTTT.

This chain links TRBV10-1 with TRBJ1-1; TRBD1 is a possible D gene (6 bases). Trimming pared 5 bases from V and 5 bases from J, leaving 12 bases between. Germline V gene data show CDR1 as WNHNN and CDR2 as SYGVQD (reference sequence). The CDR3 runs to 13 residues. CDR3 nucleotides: TGCGCCAGCAGTCAGGGGCTGGGGACTGAAGCTTTCTTT. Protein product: CASSQGLGTEAFF.

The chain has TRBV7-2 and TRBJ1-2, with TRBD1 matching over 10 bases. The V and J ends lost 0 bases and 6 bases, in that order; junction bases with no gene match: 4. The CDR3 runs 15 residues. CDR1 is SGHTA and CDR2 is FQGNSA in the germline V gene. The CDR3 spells CASSLARQGADGYTF. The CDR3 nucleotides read TGTGCCAGCAGCTTAGCCAGACAGGGGGCAGATGGCTACACCTTC.

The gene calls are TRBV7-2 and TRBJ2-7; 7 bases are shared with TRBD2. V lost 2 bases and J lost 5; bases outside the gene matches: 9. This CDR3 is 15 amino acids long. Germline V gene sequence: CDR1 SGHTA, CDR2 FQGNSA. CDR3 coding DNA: TGTGCCAGCAGCTTAAGGCCCAGCGGGGCCCACGAGCAGTACTTC. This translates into CASSLRPSGAHEQYF. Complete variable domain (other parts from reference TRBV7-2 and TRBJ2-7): GAGVSQSPSNKVTEKGKDVELRCDPISGHTALYWYRQSLGQGLEFLIYFQGNSAPDKSGLPSDRFSAERTGGSVSTLTIQRTQQEDSAVYLCASSLRPSGAHEQYFGPGTRLTVT.

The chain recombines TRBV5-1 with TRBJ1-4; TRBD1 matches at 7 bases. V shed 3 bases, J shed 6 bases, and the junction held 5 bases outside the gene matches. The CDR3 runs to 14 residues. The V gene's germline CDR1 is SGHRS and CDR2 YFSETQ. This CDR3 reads CASSWDRPHEKLFF. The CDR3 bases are TGCGCCAGCAGCTGGGACAGACCCCATGAAAAACTGTTTTTT.

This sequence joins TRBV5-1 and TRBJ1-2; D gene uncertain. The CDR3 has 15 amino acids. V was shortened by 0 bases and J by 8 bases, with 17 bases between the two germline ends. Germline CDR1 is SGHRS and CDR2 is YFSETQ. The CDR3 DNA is TGCGCCAGCAGCTTGGAGGTGGGTCTAGGAGGAGGCTACACCTTC. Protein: CASSLEVGLGGGYTF. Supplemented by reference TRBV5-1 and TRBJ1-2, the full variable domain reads KAGVTQTPRYLIKTRGQQVTLSCSPISGHRSVSWYQQTPGQGLQFLFEYFSETQRNKGNFPGRFSGRQFSNSRSEMNVSTLELGDSALYLCASSLEVGLGGGYTFGSGTRLTVV.